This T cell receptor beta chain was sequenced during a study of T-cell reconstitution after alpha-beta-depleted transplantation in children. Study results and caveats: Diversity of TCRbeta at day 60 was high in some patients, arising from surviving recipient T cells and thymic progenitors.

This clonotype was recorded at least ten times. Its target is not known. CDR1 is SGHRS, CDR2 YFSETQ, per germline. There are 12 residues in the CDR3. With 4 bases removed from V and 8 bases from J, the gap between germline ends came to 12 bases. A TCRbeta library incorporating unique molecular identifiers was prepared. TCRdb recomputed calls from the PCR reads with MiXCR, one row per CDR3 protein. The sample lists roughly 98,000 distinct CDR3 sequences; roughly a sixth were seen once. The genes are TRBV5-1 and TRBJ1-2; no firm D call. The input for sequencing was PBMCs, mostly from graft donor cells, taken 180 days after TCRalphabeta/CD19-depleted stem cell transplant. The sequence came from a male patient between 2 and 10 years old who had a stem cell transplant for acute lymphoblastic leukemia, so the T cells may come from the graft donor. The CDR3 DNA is TGCGCCAGCAGCATGCCGGAGGGCGGCTACACCTTC. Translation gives CASSMPEGGYTF.